What follows are 32 T cell receptor beta chains derived from one specimen sequenced in a study of T cell responses to AZD1222 COVID-19 vaccine. Repertoires were generated with immunoSEQ multiplex PCR, while TCRdb's copy carries only in-frame clones and drops some. The table shows 110,000 or so clones, with around 89% occurring only once. The sample consisted of peripheral blood, taken 28 days after the second AZD1222 dose. The receptors come from an adult who received the AZD1222 COVID-19 vaccine.

The V and J genes are TRBV29-1 and TRBJ1-4; 7 bases are a match to TRBD1. After removal of 6 bases from V and 3 bases from J, the junction contained 10 bases not matched to a gene. The germline V gene has CDR1 SQVTM and CDR2 ANQGSEA. This CDR3 is 15 amino acids long. CDR3 nucleotides: TGCAGCGTCGGCACCAGGGGGTTGTCTAATGAAAAACTGTTTTTT. The encoded protein is CSVGTRGLSNEKLFF.

This clone was seen once. The chain has TRBV6-5 and TRBJ1-1; unclear D gene. This CDR3 contains 14 residues. Trimming took 0 bases from V and 7 from J, leaving 12 bases between them. Germline V gives CDR1 MNHEY, CDR2 SVGAGI. The CDR3 loop is CASSYSGGLVEAFF. CDR3 DNA sequence: TGTGCCAGCAGTTACTCTGGCGGACTAGTTGAAGCTTTCTTT.

The CDR3 protein is CAWSVDGGTYEQYF. CDR3 nucleotides: TGTGCCTGGAGTGTTGACGGTGGGACCTACGAGCAGTACTTC. The chain is built from TRBV30 and TRBJ2-7; D uncertain. Germline V CDR1 and CDR2: GTSNPN, SVGIG (reference sequence). The V and J ends lost 0 bases and 2 bases respectively, with 11 bases between them. The length of the CDR3 is 14 residues.

This chain links TRBV5-4 with TRBJ2-1; D is ambiguous. V was pared by 3 bases and J by 0 bases, with 13 bases between. The length of the CDR3 is 16 residues. Germline V CDR1 and CDR2: SGHNT, YYREEE (reference sequence). This chain's CDR3 is CASSSAAGSSYNEQFF. Written as DNA, the CDR3 is TGTGCCAGCAGCTCCGCCGCCGGCAGCTCCTACAATGAGCAGTTCTTC.

The chain uses TRBV21-1 and TRBJ2-7; the table assigns TRBD1, which was not confirmed against the DNA. TRBV21-1 is recorded as a pseudogene. This CDR3 has 18 amino acids. The CDR3 coding sequence is TGTGCCAGCAGCAAGGGCCCTTGCATGGGACAGGCGTCCTACGAGCAGTACTTC. It encodes CASSKGPCMGQASYEQYF.

The V call is TRBV11-3, the J call TRBJ2-1; D is undetermined. Germline assignment: CDR1 SGHNT and CDR2 YENEEA. The CDR3 contains 13 residues. Trimming cost V 4 bases and J 5 bases, with 9 bases left between them. CDR3 protein: CASSYKGNNEQFF. CDR3 nucleotide sequence: TGTGCCAGCAGCTATAAGGGTAACAATGAGCAGTTCTTC.

The chain carries TRBV18 and TRBJ2-7; 10 bases match TRBD1. Germline V CDR1 and CDR2: KGHSH, LQKENI. This CDR3 contains 14 residues. After removal of 3 bases from V and 4 bases from J, the junction contained 3 bases not matched to a gene. CDR3 in DNA: TGTGCCAGCTCACCCGACAGGGGGCGGTACGAGCAGTACTTC. It codes for CASSPDRGRYEQYF.

This clone was counted a single time. This chain links TRBV7-3 with TRBJ2-7; 9 bases agree with TRBD1. This CDR3 region has 15 residues. Germline lookup yields CDR1 SGHTA and CDR2 FQGTGA. J was trimmed by 2 bases and V by 2 bases; bases with no gene match: 4. The CDR3: CASSLGGQGTYEQYF. CDR3 sequence (DNA): TGTGCCAGCAGCTTAGGGGGACAGGGTACCTACGAGCAGTACTTC.

This clone showed up just once. This rearrangement joins TRBV3-1 (or the pseudogene TRBV3-2) to TRBJ1-2; D possibly corresponds to TRBD1 (6 bases). Germline values: CDR1 LGHDT, CDR2 YNNKEL (reference sequence). Trimming shortened V by 0 bases and J by 8 bases, and 16 bases separated the two germline ends. This CDR3 has 15 amino acids. The CDR3 sequence: CASSQETTGTRGYTF. CDR3 coding DNA: TGTGCCAGCAGCCAAGAAACGACAGGCACTCGGGGCTACACCTTC.

The chain links TRBV5-1 to TRBJ2-1, with 7 positions matching TRBD2. CDR3 length equals 15 residues. After removal of 1 base from V and 1 base from J, the junction contained 2 bases not matched to a gene. Looked up from germline, CDR1 is SGHRS and CDR2 is YFSETQ. The CDR3 is CASSLMGGSYNEQFF. The CDR3 DNA reads as TGCGCCAGCAGCTTGATGGGGGGGTCCTACAATGAGCAGTTCTTC.

This clone was seen more than once but under ten times. The chain is built from TRBV5-1 and TRBJ2-3, with D hard to call. The CDR3 extends over 14 amino acids. The germline V gene encodes CDR1 SGHRS and CDR2 YFSETQ. V was trimmed by 3 bases and J by 2 bases, leaving 10 bases between them. The CDR3 DNA reads as TGCGCCAGCAGCTCGACCGCAACCACAGATACGCAGTATTTT. Amino acid sequence: CASSSTATTDTQYF. Full variable domain (rest looked up from reference TRBV5-1 and TRBJ2-3): KAGVTQTPRYLIKTRGQQVTLSCSPISGHRSVSWYQQTPGQGLQFLFEYFSETQRNKGNFPGRFSGRQFSNSRSEMNVSTLELGDSALYLCASSSTATTDTQYFGPGTRLTVL.

The rearrangement links TRBV6-2 or TRBV6-3 to TRBJ2-2; TRBD1 aligns across 9 bases. CDR3 length equals 17 residues. Germline trimming cut 0 bases from V and 1 base from J; bases unmatched to any gene: 3. The germline V gene encodes CDR1 MNHEY and CDR2 SVGEGT. CDR3: CASSYSTGQGNTGELFF. CDR3 in DNA: TGTGCCAGCAGTTACTCGACGGGACAGGGGAACACCGGGGAGCTGTTTTTT.

This rearrangement joins TRBV11-2 to TRBJ2-5; the match to TRBD1 covers 8 bases. The CDR3 has 14 amino acids. Germline CDR1 is SGHAT and CDR2 is FQNNGV. V gave up 5 bases and J gave up 5 bases; unmatched junction bases: 7. The CDR3 DNA sequence: TGTGCCAGCAGCCAGAGGACAGGGCGGGAGACCCAGTACTTC. Its protein product is CASSQRTGRETQYF.

This sequence joins TRBV5-1 and TRBJ2-7, with 7 nucleotides matching TRBD1. J lost 0 bases, V lost 4 bases, and 16 bases had no gene match. The germline gives CDR1 SGHRS, CDR2 YFSETQ. The CDR3 length is 18 residues. The CDR3 here is CASSRPRTGSTSSYEQYF. The CDR3 DNA is TGCGCCAGCAGCCGACCCCGGACAGGATCCACGAGCTCCTACGAGCAGTACTTC.

V is TRBV3-1 (or the pseudogene TRBV3-2) and J is TRBJ2-1, with D unclear. The V end lost 2 bases, the J end lost 6 bases, and 11 bases lay between the germline ends. The germline gives CDR1 LGHDT, CDR2 YNNKEL (reference sequence). This CDR3 contains 14 residues. CDR3 region: CASSQRRRFNEQFF. In nucleotides, the CDR3 is TGTGCCAGCAGCCAAAGAAGGCGTTTCAATGAGCAGTTCTTC.

The chain recombines TRBV29-1 with TRBJ2-3, with D uncertain. The CDR3 length is 13 residues. From germline, CDR1 is SQVTM and CDR2 ANQGSEA. Trimming removed 4 bases from V and 3 bases from J, with 11 bases in between. The CDR3 spells CSVAGRLTDTQYF. As DNA, the CDR3 is TGCAGCGTTGCTGGGCGGTTAACAGATACGCAGTATTTT.

This clone was seen only once. The chain couples TRBV11-2 to TRBJ1-2; no clear D. Trimming took off 2 bases at V and 2 bases at J, with 6 bases between the two ends. Per germline, CDR1 SGHAT and CDR2 FQNNGV. This CDR3 region has 13 residues. The CDR3 reads CASSLIQNYGYTF. DNA for the CDR3: TGTGCCAGCAGCTTAATTCAGAACTATGGCTACACCTTC.

This sequence joins TRBV4-1 and TRBJ1-4; no firm D call. Trimming took off 0 bases at V and 5 bases at J, with 10 bases between the two ends. The V gene's germline CDR1 is MGHRA and CDR2 YSYEKL. This CDR3 has 15 residues. The CDR3 DNA sequence: TGCGCCAGCAGCCAAGAAACGGCGGCAAATGAAAAACTGTTTTTT. Residues: CASSQETAANEKLFF.

The J gene is TRBJ2-5, the V gene TRBV4-1, with D perhaps matching TRBD1 or TRBD2 (5 bases each). Germline V gives CDR1 MGHRA, CDR2 YSYEKL. V lost 6 bases, J lost 4 bases, and 9 bases lay in between. There are 12 residues in the CDR3. The CDR3: CASSAGTETQYF. CDR3 coding DNA: TGCGCCAGCAGTGCAGGGACAGAGACCCAGTACTTC.

The CDR3 DNA is TGTGCCAGCAGCTTAAGGCCCCTGAATGAGCAGTTCTTC. This sequence encodes CASSLRPLNEQFF. This chain links TRBV7-8 with TRBJ2-1; unclear D gene. V was pared by 2 bases and J by 7 bases, with 9 bases between. Germline V lookup: CDR1 SGHVS, CDR2 FQNEAQ. The CDR3 is made up of 13 amino acids.

V and J are TRBV4-2 and TRBJ1-4; D possibly corresponds to TRBD1 (5 bases). CDR1 is LGHNA, CDR2 YNFKEQ, per germline. The V gene lost 2 bases and the J gene lost 4 bases, with 17 bases spanning the gap. This CDR3 is built from 17 residues. The CDR3 here is CASSQNQPGPSNEKLFF. The CDR3 region has the DNA TGTGCCAGCAGCCAAAATCAACCGGGACCGAGTAATGAAAAACTGTTTTTT.

This clone has just a few counts. The chain combines TRBV19 with TRBJ1-4, with a possible D match to TRBD1 (5 bases). Trimming took 4 bases from V and 6 from J, leaving 9 bases between them. The CDR3 totals 13 residues. The V gene's germline CDR1 is LNHDA and CDR2 SQIVND (reference sequence). CDR3 bases: TGTGCCAGTAGTAAACAGGTGGATGAAAAACTGTTTTTT. Protein product: CASSKQVDEKLFF. The full variable domain, in which reference TRBV19 and TRBJ1-4 provide the parts outside the CDR3, is DGGITQSPKYLFRKEGQNVTLSCEQNLNHDAMYWYRQDPGQGLRLIYYSQIVNDFQKGDIAEGYSVSREKKESFPLTVTSAQKNPTAFYLCASSKQVDEKLFFGSGTQLSVL.

V usage is TRBV24-1 and J usage is TRBJ1-3; D is possibly TRBD1 (5 bases). The length of the CDR3 is 15 residues. Germline values: CDR1 KGHDR, CDR2 SFDVKD. Deletions cut 8 bases from V and 4 bases from J, with 17 bases between. CDR3 sequence reads: CATTVIGGMGNTIYF. In nucleotides, the CDR3 is TGTGCCACCACAGTCATCGGGGGAATGGGAAACACCATATATTTT.

The chain carries TRBV27 and TRBJ2-1; TRBD2 aligns across 7 bases. V gave up 0 bases and J gave up 4 bases; unmatched junction bases: 9. Germline assignment: CDR1 MNHEY and CDR2 SMNVEV (reference sequence). The CDR3 runs 17 residues. CDR3 sequence reads: CASSLSSRASGYNEQFF. The CDR3 DNA follows: TGTGCCAGCAGTTTATCGAGTCGCGCTAGCGGTTACAATGAGCAGTTCTTC.

The chain carries TRBV6-5 and TRBJ2-3; D not certain. The germline V and J ends were trimmed by 7 bases and 0 bases, with 14 bases remaining between them. Germline V gives CDR1 MNHEY, CDR2 SVGAGI. CDR3 length: 15 amino acids. This CDR3 is CASTLGFSSTDTQYF. CDR3 bases: TGTGCCAGCACCCTCGGGTTCTCAAGCACAGATACGCAGTATTTT.

The genes are TRBV6-2 or TRBV6-3 and TRBJ2-2; 7 nucleotides line up with TRBD2. The J segment lost 4 bases and the V segment lost 3 bases, leaving 5 bases of the junction unmatched. The CDR3 spans 15 residues. In germline, CDR1 is MNHEY, CDR2 SVGEGT. The CDR3 nucleotides read TGTGCCAGCAGTTATCTTTTAGCGGGCACCGGGGAGCTGTTTTTT. Amino acids: CASSYLLAGTGELFF.

V and J are TRBV30 and TRBJ1-5; a possible D gene is TRBD1 (5 bases). V was trimmed by 0 bases and J by 2 bases, leaving 17 bases between them. The CDR3 loop spans 17 amino acids. Germline V gene lookup returns CDR1 GTSNPN and CDR2 SVGIG (reference sequence). The CDR3 nucleotides are TGTGCCTGGAGTGTAGCCTTCGGGACTCTTGGCAATCAGCCCCAGCATTTT. This translates into CAWSVAFGTLGNQPQHF.

The chain joins TRBV11-3 to TRBJ2-1; 7 bases align to TRBD2. CDR1 is SGHNT and CDR2 is YENEEA in the germline V gene. CDR3 length: 14 amino acids. The junction had 2 bases not matched to a gene; V was cut back by 3 bases and J by 3 bases. CDR3 residues: CASSFGRGYNEQFF. CDR3 DNA: TGTGCCAGCAGCTTTGGGAGGGGCTACAATGAGCAGTTCTTC.

J is TRBJ2-7 and V is TRBV27, with no clear D. Trimming removed 3 bases at V and 3 bases at J, with 12 bases between. The CDR3 has 14 amino acids. Germline-derived CDR1 and CDR2 are MNHEY and SMNVEV (reference sequence). CDR3 sequence: CASSFRGPGYEQYF. Here the CDR3 DNA reads TGTGCCAGCAGTTTCCGCGGACCGGGCTACGAGCAGTACTTC.

The genes are TRBV6-5 and TRBJ1-1; TRBD1 agrees at 7 bases. The V gene end was trimmed by 4 bases and the J gene end by 10 bases; junction bases not matched to a gene: 6. The CDR3 covers 12 residues. Germline CDR1 and CDR2: MNHEY and SVGAGI. CDR3 coding DNA: TGTGCCAGCAGTTTCGAGGGGGCAGGAGCTTTCTTT. It codes for CASSFEGAGAFF.

The chain combines TRBV6-2 or TRBV6-3 with TRBJ2-7, with a tentative D call TRBD1 (5 bases). V was pared by 6 bases and J by 4 bases, with 19 bases between. There are 15 residues in the CDR3. Per germline, CDR1 MNHEY and CDR2 SVGEGT. The CDR3 loop is CASSHYSWTPYEQYF. In DNA, the CDR3 is TGTGCCAGCAGCCATTACTCCTGGACACCGTACGAGCAGTACTTC.

The V gene is TRBV10-3, the J gene TRBJ2-3; D is unresolved. The CDR3 length is 14 residues. Germline V lookup: CDR1 ENHRY, CDR2 SYGVKD. V lost 2 bases to trimming and J lost 0 bases, with 6 bases between them. DNA for the CDR3: TGTGCCATCAGTGAGAAAACTAGCACAGATACGCAGTATTTT. Amino acids: CAISEKTSTDTQYF.